Listed below are T cell receptor beta chains from one sample, sequenced in a study of T cells in localized non-small cell lung cancer. Assay: immunoSEQ multiplex PCR; the TCRdb copy retains only in-frame clones and omits some. The sample comprises 30,000 to 45,000 clones, around 88% of which are singletons, and less than 9.5% rests with the top ten. The source material was peripheral blood, sampled before any cancer treatment. These TCRs come from a woman aged 35-70 years with stage I lung adenocarcinoma. Each CDR3 is given with its conserved first and last residue. A D gene is named only where the DNA matches it firmly. Clone size is not always given. Where it is, it says once, few, many or a class for expanded clones.

>TRBV9|-|TRBJ2-1|-
CASSVGLLAGTYNEQFF
TGTGCCAGCAGCGTAGGTTTATTGGCAGGGACTTACAATGAGCAGTTCTTC
>TRBV5-4|TRBD1|TRBJ2-6|few
CASSLARTGVYGANVLTF
TGTGCCAGCAGCTTGGCGAGAACAGGGGTCTATGGGGCCAACGTCCTGACTTTC
>TRBV5-1|-|TRBJ1-2|-
CASSPAGQLGYGYTF
TGCGCCAGCAGCCCGGCCGGGCAGTTAGGATATGGCTACACCTTC
>TRBV19|-|TRBJ1-3|few
CASSISETGNTIYF
TGTGCCAGTAGTATATCAGAAACTGGAAACACCATATATTTT
>TRBV5-4|TRBD2|TRBJ2-7|-
CASSSRLAGLSYEQYF
TGTGCCAGCAGCTCGAGACTAGCGGGGCTCTCCTACGAGCAGTACTTC
>TRBV2|-|TRBJ1-6|-
CASSARALRNNSPLHF
TGTGCCAGCAGTGCTAGAGCGCTACGGAATAATTCACCCCTCCACTTT
>TRBV6-5|-|TRBJ1-2|once
CASSPPGLRGYTF
TGTGCCAGCAGTCCTCCCGGTTTGCGGGGCTACACCTTC
>TRBV5-4|-|TRBJ2-2|-
CASSFRVAGVGELFF
TGTGCCAGCAGCTTTCGAGTGGCAGGGGTCGGGGAGCTGTTTTTT
>TRBV5-6|-|TRBJ1-1|-
CASNLVRQWNTEAFF
TGTGCCAGCAACTTGGTCCGGCAGTGGAACACTGAAGCTTTCTTT
>TRBV4-2|-|TRBJ1-1|-
CASSAQGRNTEAFF
TGTGCCAGCAGCGCCCAGGGTAGGAACACTGAAGCTTTCTTT
>TRBV7-2|-|TRBJ2-1|few
CASSLRGYNEQFF
TGTGCCAGCAGCCTGAGAGGGTACAATGAGCAGTTCTTC
>TRBV7-2|-|TRBJ1-6|-
CASSLRPGTSGPLHF
TGTGCCAGCAGCCTCCGGCCCGGGACCTCTGGACCCCTCCACTTT
>TRBV2|-|TRBJ2-7|-
CASRDYRIQFSYEQYF
TGTGCCAGCAGGGACTACAGGATCCAATTCTCCTACGAGCAGTACTTC
>TRBV7-8|-|TRBJ1-6|-
CASSLVSPGPNSPLHF
TGTGCCAGCAGCTTAGTAAGTCCGGGACCGAATTCACCCCTCCACTTT
>TRBV19|-|TRBJ1-1|-
CASSMGGNTEAFF
TGTGCCAGTAGTATGGGTGGGAACACTGAAGCTTTCTTT
>TRBV30|-|TRBJ1-1|-
CALIFMNTEAFF
TGTGCCTTGATATTCATGAACACTGAAGCTTTCTTT
>TRBV5-1|-|TRBJ1-3|-
CASSRDGGNTIYF
TGCGCCAGCAGCAGGGACGGTGGAAACACCATATATTTT
>TRBV4-1|-|TRBJ1-2|-
CASSQPGRDYGYTF
TGCGCCAGCAGCCAGCCGGGACGGGACTATGGCTACACCTTC
>TRBV18|TRBD2|TRBJ2-3|-
CASSPTSGGASDTQYF
TGTGCCAGCTCACCAACCAGCGGGGGGGCCTCAGATACGCAGTATTTT
>TRBV7-2|-|TRBJ2-1|once
CASSSNSYNEQFF
TGTGCCAGCAGCTCAAATTCCTACAATGAGCAGTTCTTC
>TRBV18|-|TRBJ1-5|-
CASSPPGGARSNQPQHF
TGTGCCAGCTCACCACCGGGAGGGGCGAGGAGCAATCAGCCCCAGCATTTT
>TRBV18|-|TRBJ2-4|-
CASSQQVDKNIQYF
TGTGCCAGCTCCCAACAGGTGGACAAAAACATTCAGTACTTC
>TRBV6-5|-|TRBJ2-5|-
CASSYGSEETQYF
TGTGCCAGCAGTTACGGCAGCGAAGAGACCCAGTACTTC
>TRBV28|-|TRBJ2-7|-
CASSFGGGYEQYF
TGTGCCAGCAGTTTCGGGGGTGGATACGAGCAGTACTTC
>TRBV4-1|-|TRBJ2-3|-
CASSQETFSTDTQYF
TGCGCCAGCAGCCAAGAGACCTTCAGCACAGATACGCAGTATTTT
>TRBV15|-|TRBJ1-3|-
CATSRASQGNTIYF
TGTGCCACCAGCAGAGCAAGCCAAGGGAACACCATATATTTT
>TRBV5-1|-|TRBJ2-1|-
CASSPRQNEQFF
TGCGCCAGCAGCCCGCGACAAAATGAGCAGTTCTTC
>TRBV30|-|TRBJ1-1|few
CAWSGDIGTEAFF
TGTGCCTGGAGTGGGGACATCGGCACTGAAGCTTTCTTT
>TRBV5-4|-|TRBJ1-1|-
CASSLSQANTEAFF
TGTGCCAGCAGCTTGAGCCAGGCTAACACTGAAGCTTTCTTT
>TRBV18|-|TRBJ2-3|-
CASSPVGKDAQYF
TGTGCCAGCTCACCTGTAGGGAAAGACGCGCAGTATTTT
>TRBV5-6|-|TRBJ1-4|-
CASSPRDRSNEKLFF
TGTGCCAGCAGTCCGAGAGACAGAAGTAATGAAAAACTGTTTTTT
>TRBV5-1|-|TRBJ2-5|-
CASSLVGEYQETQYF
TGCGCCAGCAGCTTGGTGGGCGAGTACCAAGAGACCCAGTACTTC
>TRBV5-4|TRBD1|TRBJ2-5|-
CASSRLGGIQETQYF
TGTGCCAGCAGCCGATTAGGGGGCATCCAAGAGACCCAGTACTTC
>TRBV2|TRBD2|TRBJ2-5|-
CASTKTGGTQETQYF
TGTGCCAGCACCAAAACGGGGGGGACACAAGAGACCCAGTACTTC
>TRBV6-4|-|TRBJ2-7|-
CANLCPGSSYEQYF
TGTGCCAACCTCTGTCCGGGAAGCTCCTACGAGCAGTACTTC
>TRBV28|TRBD1|TRBJ2-7|-
CASRGGSTGTYEQYF
TGTGCCAGCAGGGGCGGATCGACAGGGACCTACGAGCAGTACTTC
>TRBV27|-|TRBJ2-1|-
CASSVDRYEQFF
TGTGCCAGCAGTGTTGACCGGTATGAGCAGTTCTTC
>TRBV7-3|-|TRBJ2-5|once
CASSRDYQETQYF
TGTGCCAGCAGCCGGGACTACCAAGAGACCCAGTACTTC
>TRBV19|-|TRBJ1-1|-
CASSIKRGAEAFF
TGTGCCAGTAGTATCAAGAGGGGTGCTGAAGCTTTCTTT
>TRBV7-8|TRBD1|TRBJ2-3|-
CASNKKRVQGPTDTQYF
TGTGCCAGCAACAAAAAGAGAGTACAGGGGCCAACAGATACGCAGTATTTT
>TRBV2|-|TRBJ2-1|-
CASSEGVRTAYFSYNEQFF
TGTGCCAGCAGTGAAGGGGTGAGAACAGCGTACTTTTCCTACAATGAGCAGTTCTTC
>TRBV18|TRBD1|TRBJ2-7|-
CASSHPGQGFYEQYF
TGTGCCAGCTCACACCCGGGACAGGGGTTCTACGAGCAGTACTTC
>TRBV30|-|TRBJ2-3|-
CAWSAKGWGNTDTQYF
TGTGCCTGGAGTGCGAAGGGTTGGGGGAACACAGATACGCAGTATTTT
>TRBV15|-|TRBJ2-3|-
CATSRASTDTQYF
TGTGCCACCAGCAGAGCGAGCACAGATACGCAGTATTTT
>TRBV19|-|TRBJ2-7|once
CASSIGSRGGARYEQYF
TGTGCCAGTAGTATCGGTTCCCGAGGGGGGGCCCGATACGAGCAGTACTTC
>TRBV6-6|TRBD1|TRBJ2-1|few
CASSNTGTGTNEQFF
TGTGCCAGCAGTAATACCGGGACAGGGACCAATGAGCAGTTCTTC
>TRBV27|TRBD1|TRBJ1-1|-
CASSYTGGDRMNTEAFF
TGTGCCAGCAGTTATACAGGGGGCGATCGAATGAACACTGAAGCTTTCTTT
>TRBV13|TRBD2|TRBJ2-1|-
CASSFSGGWVGEQFF
TGTGCCAGCAGCTTTAGCGGGGGCTGGGTAGGTGAGCAGTTCTTC
>TRBV7-9|-|TRBJ2-5|once
CASSRTFLETQYF
TGTGCCAGCAGCCGGACCTTTCTCGAGACCCAGTACTTC
>TRBV2|TRBD2|TRBJ2-3|-
CASSEARGGRGDTQYF
TGTGCCAGCAGTGAAGCGCGGGGGGGGCGCGGAGATACGCAGTATTTT
>TRBV6-4|TRBD1|TRBJ2-2|-
CASSDRTGDTGELFF
TGTGCCAGCAGTGACCGGACAGGGGACACCGGGGAGCTGTTTTTT
>TRBV5-4|-|TRBJ2-5|few
CASSLKSGGETQYF
TGTGCCAGCAGCTTGAAATCTGGGGGAGAGACCCAGTACTTC
>TRBV6-1|-|TRBJ2-3|-
CASSDHRTGSTDTQYF
TGTGCCAGCAGTGACCATAGGACCGGTAGCACAGATACGCAGTATTTT
>TRBV6-1|-|TRBJ1-5|-
CASSDGGHQPQHF
TGTGCCAGCAGCGACGGGGGCCATCAGCCCCAGCATTTT
>TRBV2|TRBD1|TRBJ1-2|-
CASSVNRGTGYTF
TGTGCCAGCAGTGTAAACAGGGGGACTGGCTACACCTTC
>TRBV7-2|-|TRBJ2-1|-
CASSLDRTTYNEQFF
TGTGCCAGCAGCTTAGACCGGACTACCTACAATGAGCAGTTCTTC
>TRBV18|TRBD1|TRBJ2-1|-
CASSLTGTGDNEQFF
TGTGCCAGCTCACTCACCGGGACAGGGGACAATGAGCAGTTCTTC
>TRBV5-5|-|TRBJ2-1|-
CASSFYIRQDDNEQFF
TGTGCCAGCAGCTTTTATATACGACAGGATGACAATGAGCAGTTCTTC